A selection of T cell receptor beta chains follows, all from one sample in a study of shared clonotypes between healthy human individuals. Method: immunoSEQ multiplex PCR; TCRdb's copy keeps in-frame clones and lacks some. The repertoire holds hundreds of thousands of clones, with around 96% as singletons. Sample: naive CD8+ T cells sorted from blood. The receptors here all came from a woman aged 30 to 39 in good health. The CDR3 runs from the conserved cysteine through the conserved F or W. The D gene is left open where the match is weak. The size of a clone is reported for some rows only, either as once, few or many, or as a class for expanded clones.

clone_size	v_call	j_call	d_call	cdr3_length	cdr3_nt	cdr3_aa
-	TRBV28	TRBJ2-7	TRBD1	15	TGTGCCAGCAGTGCTCCGGGACAGGGCCCCCTCGAGCAGTACTTC	CASSAPGQGPLEQYF
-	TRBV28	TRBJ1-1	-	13	TGTGCCAGCAGTTTGATGGTTGACACTGAAGCTTTCTTT	CASSLMVDTEAFF
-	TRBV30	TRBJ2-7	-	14	TGTGCCTGGGCCGGGACATCGAGCTCCTACGAGCAGTACTTC	CAWAGTSSSYEQYF
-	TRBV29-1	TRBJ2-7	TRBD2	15	TGCAGCGTTGAAGATGGGACTAGCGGGTTTTACGAGCAGTACTTC	CSVEDGTSGFYEQYF
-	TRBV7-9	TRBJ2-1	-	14	TGTGCCAGCAGCTTAGTACAGGGCCTCAATGAGCAGTTCTTC	CASSLVQGLNEQFF
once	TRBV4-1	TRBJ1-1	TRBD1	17	TGCGCCAGCAGCCATTTAACAGGGGGCGGAATGAACACTGAAGCTTTCTTT	CASSHLTGGGMNTEAFF
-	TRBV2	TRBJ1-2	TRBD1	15	TGTGCCAGCAACAGAAGGGACAGGGGCGGCTATGGCTACACCTTC	CASNRRDRGGYGYTF
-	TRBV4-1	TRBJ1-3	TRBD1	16	TGCGCCAGCAGCCAAGATGACAGGGGGCTCGGAAACACCATATATTTT	CASSQDDRGLGNTIYF
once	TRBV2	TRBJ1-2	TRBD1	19	TGTGCCAGCAGTTACCAAACACCGGGACAGGGGACTACTAACTATGGCTACACCTTC	CASSYQTPGQGTTNYGYTF
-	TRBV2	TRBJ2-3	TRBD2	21	TGTGCCAGTCTCGGGGGAGCCGGGACTAGCAACCGGTTCTCTATAGCAGATACGCAGTATTTT	CASLGGAGTSNRFSIADTQYF
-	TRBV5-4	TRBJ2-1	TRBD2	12	TGTGCCAGCAGTTACGGGACTAGGGAGCAGTTCTTC	CASSYGTREQFF
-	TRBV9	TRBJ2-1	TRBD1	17	TGTGCCAGCAGCGCAGAGGGGGCGGTGAGCTCCTACAATGAGCAGTTCTTC	CASSAEGAVSSYNEQFF
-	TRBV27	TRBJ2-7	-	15	TGTGCCAGCAGTTTGGGACGGGGTCCGAACTACGAGCAGTACTTC	CASSLGRGPNYEQYF
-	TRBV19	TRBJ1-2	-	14	TGTGCCAGTAGCCCCGAGCTGGGGAACTATGGCTACACCTTC	CASSPELGNYGYTF
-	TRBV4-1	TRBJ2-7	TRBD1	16	TGCGCCAGCAGCCAGGGAACCGGGACAGGGACCTACGAGCAGTACTTC	CASSQGTGTGTYEQYF
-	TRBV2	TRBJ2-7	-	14	TGTGCCAGCAGTCCTGAGACAGCCTCCTACGAGCAGTACTTC	CASSPETASYEQYF
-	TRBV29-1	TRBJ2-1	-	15	TGCAGCGTTGAAGAACTAGTCACGTCCTACAATGAGCAGTTCTTC	CSVEELVTSYNEQFF
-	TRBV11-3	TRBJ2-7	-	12	TGTGCCAGCAGCTTAGGGACCTACGAGCAGTACTTC	CASSLGTYEQYF
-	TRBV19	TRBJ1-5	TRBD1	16	TGTGCCAGTAGTCAACTTCAGGGGGCGGGCAATCAGCCCCAGCATTTT	CASSQLQGAGNQPQHF
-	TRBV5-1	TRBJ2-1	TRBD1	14	TGCGCCAGCAGCTTAGGGGACAGCGAGAATGAGCAGTTCTTC	CASSLGDSENEQFF
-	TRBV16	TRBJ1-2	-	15	TGTGCCAGCAGCCAATCGATGGCGGGCCCGTGGGGCTACACCTTC	CASSQSMAGPWGYTF
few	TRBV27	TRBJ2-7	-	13	TGTGCCAGCAGGGGGGGAACGGGCTACGAGCAGTACTTC	CASRGGTGYEQYF
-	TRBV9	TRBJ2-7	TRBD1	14	TGTGCCAGCAGCACCCGGGACAGGGGCGACGAGCAGTACTTC	CASSTRDRGDEQYF
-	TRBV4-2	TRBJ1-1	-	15	TGTGCCAGCAGCCAAGAACCCAGGGCGAACACTGAAGCTTTCTTT	CASSQEPRANTEAFF
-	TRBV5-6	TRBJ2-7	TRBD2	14	TGTGCCAGCAGCGGGACTAGCGGGAGTAACGAGCAGTACTTC	CASSGTSGSNEQYF
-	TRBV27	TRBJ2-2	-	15	TGTGCCAGCAGACCGGGACTCCCTCTTTTCGGGGAGCTGTTTTTT	CASRPGLPLFGELFF